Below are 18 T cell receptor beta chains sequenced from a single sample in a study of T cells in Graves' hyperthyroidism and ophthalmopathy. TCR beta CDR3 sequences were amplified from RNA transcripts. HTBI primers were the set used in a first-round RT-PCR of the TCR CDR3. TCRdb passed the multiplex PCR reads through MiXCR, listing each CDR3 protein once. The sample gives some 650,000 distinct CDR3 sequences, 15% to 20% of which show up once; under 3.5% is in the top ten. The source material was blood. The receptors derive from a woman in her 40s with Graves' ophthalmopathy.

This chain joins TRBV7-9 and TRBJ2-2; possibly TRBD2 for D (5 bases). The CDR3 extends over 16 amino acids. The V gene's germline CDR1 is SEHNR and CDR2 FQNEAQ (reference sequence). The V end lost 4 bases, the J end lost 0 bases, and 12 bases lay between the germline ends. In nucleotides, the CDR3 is TGTGCCAGCAGCTGGGGAGCAGCCGCGAACACCGGGGAGCTGTTTTTT. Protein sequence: CASSWGAAANTGELFF. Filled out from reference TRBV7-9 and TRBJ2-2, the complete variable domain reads DTGVSQNPRHKITKRGQNVTFRCDPISEHNRLYWYRQTLGQGPEFLTYFQNEAQLEKSRLLSDRFSAERPKGSFSTLEIQRTEQGDSAMYLCASSWGAAANTGELFFGEGSRLTVL.

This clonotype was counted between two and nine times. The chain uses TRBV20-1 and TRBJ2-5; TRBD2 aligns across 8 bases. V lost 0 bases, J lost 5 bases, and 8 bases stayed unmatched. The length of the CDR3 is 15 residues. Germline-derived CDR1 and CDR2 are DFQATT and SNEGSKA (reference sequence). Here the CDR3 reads CSAREERGSRETQYF. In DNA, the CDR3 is TGCAGTGCTAGAGAAGAGCGGGGGTCCCGGGAGACCCAGTACTTC.

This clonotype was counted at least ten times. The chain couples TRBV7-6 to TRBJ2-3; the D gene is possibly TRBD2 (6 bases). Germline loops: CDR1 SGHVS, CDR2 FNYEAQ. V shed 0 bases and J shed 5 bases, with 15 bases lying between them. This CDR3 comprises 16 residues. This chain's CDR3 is CASSLAGGGYEDTQYF. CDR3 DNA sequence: TGTGCCAGCAGCTTAGCGGGGGGAGGATACGAAGATACGCAGTATTTT.

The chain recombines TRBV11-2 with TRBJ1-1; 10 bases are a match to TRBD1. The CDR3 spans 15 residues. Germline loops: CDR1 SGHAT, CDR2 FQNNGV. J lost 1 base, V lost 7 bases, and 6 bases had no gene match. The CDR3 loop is CASIPGQGWNTEAFF. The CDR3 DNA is TGTGCCAGCATCCCGGGACAGGGGTGGAACACTGAAGCTTTCTTT.

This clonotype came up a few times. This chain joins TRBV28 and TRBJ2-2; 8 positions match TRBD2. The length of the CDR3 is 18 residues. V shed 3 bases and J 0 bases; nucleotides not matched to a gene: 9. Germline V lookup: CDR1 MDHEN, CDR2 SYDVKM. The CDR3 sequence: CASSFSGGAPPNTGELFF. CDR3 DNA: TGTGCCAGCAGTTTTTCGGGAGGGGCCCCACCGAACACCGGGGAGCTGTTTTTT.

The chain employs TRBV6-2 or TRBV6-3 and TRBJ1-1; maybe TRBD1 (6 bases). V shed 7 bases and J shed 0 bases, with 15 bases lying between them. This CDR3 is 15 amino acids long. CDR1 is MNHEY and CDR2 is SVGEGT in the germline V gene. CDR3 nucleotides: TGTGCCAGCACTAATGGGGGGCTGGTGAACACTGAAGCTTTCTTT. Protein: CASTNGGLVNTEAFF.

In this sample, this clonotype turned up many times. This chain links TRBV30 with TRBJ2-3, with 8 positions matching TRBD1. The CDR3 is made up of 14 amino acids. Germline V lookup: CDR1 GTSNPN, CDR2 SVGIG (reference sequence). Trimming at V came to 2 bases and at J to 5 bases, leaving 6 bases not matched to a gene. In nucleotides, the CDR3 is TGTGCCTGGAGTCCCGGGACAGGTCAAGATACGCAGTATTTT. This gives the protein CAWSPGTGQDTQYF. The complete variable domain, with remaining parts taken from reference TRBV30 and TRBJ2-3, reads SQTIHQWPATLVQPVGSPLSLECTVEGTSNPNLYWYRQAAGRGLQLLFYSVGIGQISSEVPQNLSASRPQDRQFILSSKKLLLSDSGFYLCAWSPGTGQDTQYFGPGTRLTVL.

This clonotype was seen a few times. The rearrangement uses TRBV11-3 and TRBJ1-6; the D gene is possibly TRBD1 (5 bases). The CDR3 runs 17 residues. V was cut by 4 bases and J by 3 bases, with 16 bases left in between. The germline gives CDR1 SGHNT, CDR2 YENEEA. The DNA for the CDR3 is TGTGCCAGCAGCTCAACCGCCCCACAGGACTATAATTCACCCCTCCACTTT. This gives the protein CASSSTAPQDYNSPLHF.

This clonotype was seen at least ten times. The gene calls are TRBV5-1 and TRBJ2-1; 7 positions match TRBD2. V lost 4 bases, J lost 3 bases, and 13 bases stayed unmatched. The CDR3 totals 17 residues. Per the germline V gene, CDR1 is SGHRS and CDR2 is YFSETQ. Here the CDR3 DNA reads TGCGCCAGCAGCCCCGGACGTGGGAGGGCCGACTACAATGAGCAGTTCTTC. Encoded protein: CASSPGRGRADYNEQFF.

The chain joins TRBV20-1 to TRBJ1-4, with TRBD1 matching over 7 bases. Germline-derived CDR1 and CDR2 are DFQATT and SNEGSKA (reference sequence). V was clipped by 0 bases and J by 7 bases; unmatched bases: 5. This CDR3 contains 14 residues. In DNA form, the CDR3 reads TGCAGTGCTAGAGATCCGCAGGGGGTTGAAAAACTGTTTTTT. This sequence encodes CSARDPQGVEKLFF.

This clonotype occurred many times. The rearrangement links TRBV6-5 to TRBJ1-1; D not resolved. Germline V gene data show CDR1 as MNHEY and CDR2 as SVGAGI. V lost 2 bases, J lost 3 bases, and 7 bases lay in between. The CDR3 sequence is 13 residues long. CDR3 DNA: TGTGCCAGCAGTTACAATGGGGACACTGAAGCTTTCTTT. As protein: CASSYNGDTEAFF.

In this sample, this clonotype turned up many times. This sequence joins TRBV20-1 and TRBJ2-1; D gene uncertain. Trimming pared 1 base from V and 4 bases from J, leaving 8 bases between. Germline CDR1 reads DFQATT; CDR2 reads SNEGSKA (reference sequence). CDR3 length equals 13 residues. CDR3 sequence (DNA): TGCAGTGCTAGAGTCCGAGTATACAATGAGCAGTTCTTC. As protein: CSARVRVYNEQFF.

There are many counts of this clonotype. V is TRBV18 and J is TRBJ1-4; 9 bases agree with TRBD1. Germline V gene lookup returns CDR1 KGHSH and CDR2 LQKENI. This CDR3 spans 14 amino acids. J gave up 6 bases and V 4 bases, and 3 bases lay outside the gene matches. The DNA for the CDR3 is TGTGCCAGCTCACGGGACAGGGTAGATGAAAAACTGTTTTTT. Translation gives CASSRDRVDEKLFF. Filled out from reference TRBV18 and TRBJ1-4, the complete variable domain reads NAGVMQNPRHLVRRRGQEARLRCSPMKGHSHVYWYRQLPEEGLKFMVYLQKENIIDESGMPKERFSAEFPKEGPSILRIQQVVRGDSAAYFCASSRDRVDEKLFFGSGTQLSVL.

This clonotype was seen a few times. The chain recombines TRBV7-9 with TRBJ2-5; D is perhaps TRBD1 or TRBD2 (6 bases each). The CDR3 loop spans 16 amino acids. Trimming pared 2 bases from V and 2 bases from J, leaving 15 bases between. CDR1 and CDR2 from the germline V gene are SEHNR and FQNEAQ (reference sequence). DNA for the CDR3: TGTGCCAGCAGCTTACGGAGGGACAAAAGTCAAGAGACCCAGTACTTC. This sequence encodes CASSLRRDKSQETQYF.

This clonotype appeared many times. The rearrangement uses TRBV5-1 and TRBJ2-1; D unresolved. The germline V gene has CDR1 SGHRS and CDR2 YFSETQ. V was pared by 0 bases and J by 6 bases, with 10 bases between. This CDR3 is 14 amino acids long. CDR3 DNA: TGCGCCAGCAGCTTGGAGGTGCCGATCAATGAGCAGTTCTTC. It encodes CASSLEVPINEQFF. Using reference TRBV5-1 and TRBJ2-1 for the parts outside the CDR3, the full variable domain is KAGVTQTPRYLIKTRGQQVTLSCSPISGHRSVSWYQQTPGQGLQFLFEYFSETQRNKGNFPGRFSGRQFSNSRSEMNVSTLELGDSALYLCASSLEVPINEQFFGPGTRLTVL.

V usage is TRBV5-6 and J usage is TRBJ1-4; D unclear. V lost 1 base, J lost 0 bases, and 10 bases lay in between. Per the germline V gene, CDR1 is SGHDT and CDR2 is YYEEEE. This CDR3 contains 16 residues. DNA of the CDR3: TGTGCCAGCAGCTTGATGGACCCCTCAACTAATGAAAAACTGTTTTTT. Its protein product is CASSLMDPSTNEKLFF.

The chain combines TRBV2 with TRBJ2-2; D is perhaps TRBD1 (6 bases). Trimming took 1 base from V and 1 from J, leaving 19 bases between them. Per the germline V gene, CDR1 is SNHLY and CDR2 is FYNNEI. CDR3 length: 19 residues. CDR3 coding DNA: TGTGCCAGCAGTGAAGGCACTTGGGGACAAATCGTGAACACCGGGGAGCTGTTTTTT. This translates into CASSEGTWGQIVNTGELFF.

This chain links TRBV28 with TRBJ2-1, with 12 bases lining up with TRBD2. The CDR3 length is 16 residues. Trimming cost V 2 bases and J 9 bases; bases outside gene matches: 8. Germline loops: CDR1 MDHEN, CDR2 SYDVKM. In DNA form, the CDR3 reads TGTGCCAGCAGTTTAGGGGCTAGCGGGAGGGCCAGTGAGCAGTTCTTC. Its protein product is CASSLGASGRASEQFF.